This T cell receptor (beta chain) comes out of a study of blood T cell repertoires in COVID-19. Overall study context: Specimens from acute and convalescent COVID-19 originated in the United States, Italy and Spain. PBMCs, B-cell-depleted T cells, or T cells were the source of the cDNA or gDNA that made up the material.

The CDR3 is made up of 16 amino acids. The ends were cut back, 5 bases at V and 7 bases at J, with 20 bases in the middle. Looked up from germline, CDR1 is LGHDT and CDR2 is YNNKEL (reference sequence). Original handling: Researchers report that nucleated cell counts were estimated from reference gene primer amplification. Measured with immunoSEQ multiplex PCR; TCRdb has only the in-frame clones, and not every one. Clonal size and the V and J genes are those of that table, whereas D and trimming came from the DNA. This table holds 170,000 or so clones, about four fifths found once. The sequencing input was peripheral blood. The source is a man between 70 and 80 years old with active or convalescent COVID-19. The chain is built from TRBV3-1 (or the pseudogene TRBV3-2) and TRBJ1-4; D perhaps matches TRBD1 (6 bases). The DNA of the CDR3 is TGTGCCAGCAGCTCCGAGGGGACACCCGGTGGTGAAAAACTGTTTTTT. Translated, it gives CASSSEGTPGGEKLFF.